The sequence of this T cell receptor (beta chain) was determined in a study of T cell responses to AZD1222 COVID-19 vaccine. Study results and caveats: The reported proportion of spike-specific TCRs targeting unmutated variant regions was nearly half.

Trimming took off 4 bases at V and 6 bases at J, with 12 bases between the two ends. Germline CDR1 SEHNR, CDR2 FQNEAQ (reference sequence). CDR3 size: 14 residues. Some clones are missing from TCRdb's copy, which holds only in-frame ones; the method was immunoSEQ multiplex PCR. The sample lists 60,000 to 85,000 clones; approximately 90% were seen once. As for this clone: No antigen is known for it.

This TCR was recovered from an adult who received the MenACWY meningococcal vaccine as a control. The chain employs TRBV7-9 and TRBJ2-2; D possibly uses TRBD1 or TRBD2 (5 bases each). The material was peripheral blood, obtained 28 days after the second dose of the MenACWY control vaccine. CDR3 region: CASSWGTGAGELFF. The CDR3 DNA reads as TGTGCCAGCAGCTGGGGGACCGGGGCCGGGGAGCTGTTTTTT.